The 14 T cell receptor beta chains given below trace back to one sample, sequenced in a study of T cell responses to AZD1222 COVID-19 vaccine. Data came from immunoSEQ multiplex PCR; TCRdb stores just in-frame clones and leaves some out. The repertoire includes 150,000 to 200,000 clones, nearly 95% of them detected once, and about 2.5% sits in the top ten. The sequencing here drew on peripheral blood, taken on day 0 of AZD1222 vaccination. All receptors derive from an adult in good health.

V and J are TRBV6-5 and TRBJ1-2, with 8 nucleotides matching TRBD1. V lost 5 bases to trimming and J lost 2 bases; unmatched junction nucleotides: 4. Germline CDR1 MNHEY, CDR2 SVGAGI. This CDR3 spans 14 amino acids. The CDR3 bases are TGTGCCAGCAGTCCCGGACAGGGCAACTATGGCTACACCTTC. Translated, it gives CASSPGQGNYGYTF.

The chain uses TRBV3-1 (or the pseudogene TRBV3-2) and TRBJ1-4; D perhaps matches TRBD1 (5 bases). Deletions cut 3 bases from V and 2 bases from J, with 13 bases between. The length of the CDR3 is 16 residues. Germline V lookup: CDR1 LGHDT, CDR2 YNNKEL (reference sequence). The CDR3 nucleotides are TGTGCCAGCAGCCAGGTGCAGGGTGGGACTAATGAAAAACTGTTTTTT. Protein product: CASSQVQGGTNEKLFF.

The rearrangement joins TRBV9 to TRBJ2-2; D might be TRBD1 or TRBD2, each matching 6 bases. Trimming pared 3 bases from V and 1 base from J, leaving 19 bases between. CDR1 and CDR2 (germline): SGDLS, YYNGEE. The CDR3 consists of 18 residues. DNA of the CDR3: TGTGCCAGCAGCGGGTACGGGATCGAGGGGGGGAACACCGGGGAGCTGTTTTTT. As protein: CASSGYGIEGGNTGELFF.

The rearrangement links TRBV5-1 to TRBJ2-7; no reliable D call. Germline lookup yields CDR1 SGHRS and CDR2 YFSETQ. This CDR3 spans 14 amino acids. The ends were cut back, 0 bases at V and 0 bases at J, with 7 bases in the middle. In DNA, the CDR3 is TGCGCCAGCAGCTTGGGTTCCACCTCCTACGAGCAGTACTTC. As protein: CASSLGSTSYEQYF.

The chain combines TRBV7-3 with TRBJ2-1, with TRBD2 matching 12 bases. The CDR3 runs 15 residues. Germline assignment: CDR1 SGHTA and CDR2 FQGTGA. The junction had 3 bases not matched to a gene; V was cut back by 5 bases and J by 4 bases. Here the CDR3 DNA reads TGTGCCAGCAGCACCCTAGCGGGGGGGTACAATGAGCAGTTCTTC. It codes for CASSTLAGGYNEQFF.

V and J are TRBV6-2 or TRBV6-3 and TRBJ1-2; 9 bases fit TRBD1. Looked up from germline, CDR1 is MNHEY and CDR2 is SVGEGT. V gave up 4 bases and J gave up 3 bases; unmatched junction bases: 12. The CDR3 spans 17 residues. The CDR3 DNA reads as TGTGCCAGCAGTTCCGGGACAGGGTGGAAAGTCGACTATGGCTACACCTTC. This gives the protein CASSSGTGWKVDYGYTF.

The V and J genes are TRBV4-1 and TRBJ1-3; no clear D gene. The germline gives CDR1 MGHRA, CDR2 YSYEKL. The CDR3 has 16 residues. V was pared by 8 bases and J by 0 bases, with 17 bases between. The CDR3 DNA reads TGCGCCAGCCTTAGCGGGCCTGAAGGCTCTGGAAACACCATATATTTT. Translated, it gives CASLSGPEGSGNTIYF.

The CDR3 reads CASSQGREGSYEQYF. The CDR3, as DNA: TGTGCCAGCAGCCAAGGGCGGGAGGGGAGTTACGAGCAGTACTTC. The rearrangement uses TRBV2 and TRBJ2-7; 9 bases fit TRBD2. The trim removed 6 bases at V and 4 bases at J, leaving 10 bases unmatched. This CDR3 contains 15 residues. The germline V gene has CDR1 SNHLY and CDR2 FYNNEI.

This rearrangement joins TRBV18 to TRBJ2-7, with D possibly TRBD2 on 6 matching bases. CDR3 length: 16 residues. Germline V gives CDR1 KGHSH, CDR2 LQKENI. V was trimmed by 3 bases and J by 0 bases, leaving 15 bases between them. DNA of the CDR3: TGTGCCAGCTCACCGGGGGGAGCGGCTAGCTCCTACGAGCAGTACTTC. The encoded protein is CASSPGGAASSYEQYF.

The rearrangement links TRBV5-4 to TRBJ1-2; D call uncertain. Germline V gene sequence: CDR1 SGHNT, CDR2 YYREEE (reference sequence). The CDR3 sequence is 15 residues long. V lost 0 bases and J lost 2, with 11 bases in between. In DNA, the CDR3 is TGTGCCAGCAGCTTGGACCCAGAATTGAACTATGGCTACACCTTC. This gives the protein CASSLDPELNYGYTF. The full variable domain, rest sourced from reference TRBV5-4 and TRBJ1-2, is ETGVTQSPTHLIKTRGQQVTLRCSSQSGHNTVSWYQQALGQGPQFIFQYYREEENGRGNFPPRFSGLQFPNYSSELNVNALELDDSALYLCASSLDPELNYGYTFGSGTRLTVV.

V and J are TRBV5-1 and TRBJ1-1; D ambiguous. The CDR3 runs to 13 residues. V gave up 1 base and J gave up 3 bases, with 7 bases separating them. Germline lookup yields CDR1 SGHRS and CDR2 YFSETQ. In nucleotides, the CDR3 is TGCGCCAGCAGCTTGAGGTGGGACACTGAAGCTTTCTTT. Protein sequence: CASSLRWDTEAFF.

This rearrangement joins TRBV15 to TRBJ1-3; 12 bases map to TRBD1. Germline assignment: CDR1 LNHNV and CDR2 YYDKDF (reference sequence). This CDR3 contains 14 residues. V lost 3 bases, J lost 6 bases, and 0 bases stayed unmatched. CDR3 nucleotides: TGTGCCACCAGCAGGGGACAGGGGGCAAACACCATATATTTT. This translates into CATSRGQGANTIYF.

The CDR3 loop reads CASSYSGVWNSPLHF. CDR3 nucleotides: TGTGCCAGCAGTTACTCAGGGGTTTGGAATTCACCCCTCCACTTT. The V call is TRBV6-5, the J call TRBJ1-6; the D gene is possibly TRBD1 (5 bases). The CDR3 has 15 amino acids. With 0 bases removed from V and 7 bases from J, the gap between germline ends came to 10 bases. Germline values: CDR1 MNHEY, CDR2 SVGAGI.

V and J are TRBV6-5 and TRBJ2-3; D possibly corresponds to TRBD1 (5 bases). Trimming took 6 bases from V and 5 from J, leaving 6 bases between them. The CDR3 contains 11 residues. Germline V lookup: CDR1 MNHEY, CDR2 SVGAGI. CDR3 sequence reads: CASRDRDTQYF. DNA for the CDR3: TGTGCCAGCAGAGACAGAGATACGCAGTATTTT.